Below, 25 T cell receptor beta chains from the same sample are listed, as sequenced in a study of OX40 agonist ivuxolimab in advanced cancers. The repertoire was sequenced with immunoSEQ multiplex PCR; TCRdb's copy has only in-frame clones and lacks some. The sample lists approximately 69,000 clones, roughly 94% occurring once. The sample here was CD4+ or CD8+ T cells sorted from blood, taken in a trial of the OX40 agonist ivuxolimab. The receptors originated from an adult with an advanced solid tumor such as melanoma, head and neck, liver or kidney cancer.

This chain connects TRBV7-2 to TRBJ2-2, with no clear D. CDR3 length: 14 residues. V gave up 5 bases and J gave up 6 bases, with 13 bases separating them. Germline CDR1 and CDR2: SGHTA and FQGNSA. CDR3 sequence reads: CASSIDVFPGELFF. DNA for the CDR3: TGTGCCAGCAGCATAGATGTGTTTCCCGGGGAGCTGTTTTTT.

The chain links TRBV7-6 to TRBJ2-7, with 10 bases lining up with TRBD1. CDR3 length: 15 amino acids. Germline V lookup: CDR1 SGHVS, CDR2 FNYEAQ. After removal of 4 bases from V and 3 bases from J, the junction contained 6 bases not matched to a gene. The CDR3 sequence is CASSYGTGVVYEQYF. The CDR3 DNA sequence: TGTGCCAGCAGCTATGGGACAGGGGTTGTCTACGAGCAGTACTTC.

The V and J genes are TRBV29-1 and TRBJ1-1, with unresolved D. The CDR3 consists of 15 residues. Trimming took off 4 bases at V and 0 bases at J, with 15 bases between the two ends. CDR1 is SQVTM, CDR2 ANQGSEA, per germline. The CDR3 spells CSVGRDKPLNTEAFF. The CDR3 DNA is TGCAGCGTTGGCCGAGACAAACCACTGAACACTGAAGCTTTCTTT. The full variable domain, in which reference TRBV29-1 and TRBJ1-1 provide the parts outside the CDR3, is SAVISQKPSRDICQRGTSLTIQCQVDSQVTMMFWYRQQPGQSLTLIATANQGSEATYESGFVIDKFPISRPNLTFSTLTVSNMSPEDSSIYLCSVGRDKPLNTEAFFGQGTRLTVV.

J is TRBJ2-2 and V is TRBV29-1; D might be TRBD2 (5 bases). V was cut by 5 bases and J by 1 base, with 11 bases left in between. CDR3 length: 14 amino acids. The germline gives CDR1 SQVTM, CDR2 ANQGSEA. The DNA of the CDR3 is TGCAGCGTTCGGGGAGTAGGGAACACCGGGGAGCTGTTTTTT. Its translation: CSVRGVGNTGELFF.

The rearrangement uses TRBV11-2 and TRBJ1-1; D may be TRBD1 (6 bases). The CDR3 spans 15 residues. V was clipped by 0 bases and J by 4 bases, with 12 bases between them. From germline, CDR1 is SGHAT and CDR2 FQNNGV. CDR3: CASSLEGGLFTEAFF. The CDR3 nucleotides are TGTGCCAGCAGCTTAGAGGGGGGGCTGTTCACTGAAGCTTTCTTT. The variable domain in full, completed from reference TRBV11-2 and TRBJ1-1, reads EAGVAQSPRYKIIEKRQSVAFWCNPISGHATLYWYQQILGQGPKLLIQFQNNGVVDDSQLPKDRFSAERLKGVDSTLKIQPAKLEDSAVYLCASSLEGGLFTEAFFGQGTRLTVV.

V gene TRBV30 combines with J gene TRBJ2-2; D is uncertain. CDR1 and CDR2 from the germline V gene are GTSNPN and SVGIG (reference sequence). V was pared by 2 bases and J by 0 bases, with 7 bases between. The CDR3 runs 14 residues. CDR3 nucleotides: TGTGCCTGGAGTTATGCCTCGAACACCGGGGAGCTGTTTTTT. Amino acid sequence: CAWSYASNTGELFF.

As DNA, the CDR3 is TGTGCCAGCAGTTCAGGGACTAGCCGATTCCTGATGCATGAGCAGTTCTTC. This translates into CASSSGTSRFLMHEQFF. The chain employs TRBV6-7 and TRBJ2-1; TRBD2 matches 9 bases. TRBV6-7 carries the ORF label, with uncertain function. V lost 4 bases to trimming and J lost 8 bases; unmatched junction nucleotides: 15. The length of the CDR3 is 17 residues.

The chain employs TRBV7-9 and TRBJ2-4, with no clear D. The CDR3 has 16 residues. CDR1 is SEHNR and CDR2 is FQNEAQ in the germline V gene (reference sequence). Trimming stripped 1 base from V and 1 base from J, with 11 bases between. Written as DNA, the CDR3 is TGTGCCAGCAGCTTAGGGGGTGGTCTGGCCAAAAACATTCAGTACTTC. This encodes CASSLGGGLAKNIQYF.

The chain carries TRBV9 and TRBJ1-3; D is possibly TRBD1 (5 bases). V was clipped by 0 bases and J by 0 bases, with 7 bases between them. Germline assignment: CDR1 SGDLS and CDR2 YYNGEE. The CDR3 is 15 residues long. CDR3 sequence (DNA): TGTGCCAGCAGCGTAGGACAGAACTCTGGAAACACCATATATTTT. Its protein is CASSVGQNSGNTIYF.

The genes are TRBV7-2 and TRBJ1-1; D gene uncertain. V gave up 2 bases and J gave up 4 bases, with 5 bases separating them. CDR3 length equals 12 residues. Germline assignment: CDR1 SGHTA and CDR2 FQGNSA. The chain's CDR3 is CASSLTGTEAFF. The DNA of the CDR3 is TGTGCCAGCAGCTTAACGGGCACTGAAGCTTTCTTT.

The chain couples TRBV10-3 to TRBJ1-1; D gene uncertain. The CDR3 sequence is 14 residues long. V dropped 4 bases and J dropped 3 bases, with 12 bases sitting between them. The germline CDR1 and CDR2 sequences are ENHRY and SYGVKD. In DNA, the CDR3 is TGTGCCATCAGTGTTAAGGGTACAGACACTGAAGCTTTCTTT. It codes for CAISVKGTDTEAFF.

The CDR3 DNA is TGTGCCAGCAGCGGGGACAGCGTTACCTACGAGCAGTACTTC. Amino acids: CASSGDSVTYEQYF. The V gene is TRBV13, the J gene TRBJ2-7, with 7 bases aligning to TRBD1. CDR3 length equals 14 residues. CDR1 is PRHDT and CDR2 is FYEKMQ in the germline V gene (reference sequence). Trimming cost V 5 bases and J 2 bases; bases outside gene matches: 6. Together with reference TRBV13 and TRBJ2-7, the CDR3 gives the full variable domain: AAGVIQSPRHLIKEKRETATLKCYPIPRHDTVYWYQQGPGQDPQFLISFYEKMQSDKGSIPDRFSAQQFSDYHSELNMSSLELGDSALYFCASSGDSVTYEQYFGPGTRLTVT.

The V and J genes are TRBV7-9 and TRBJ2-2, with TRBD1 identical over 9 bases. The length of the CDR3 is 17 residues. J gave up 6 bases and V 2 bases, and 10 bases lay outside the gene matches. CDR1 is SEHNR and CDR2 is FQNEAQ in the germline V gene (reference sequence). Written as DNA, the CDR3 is TGTGCCAGCAGCTTATCGATTGGACAGGGGCCCCCCGGGGAGCTGTTTTTT. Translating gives CASSLSIGQGPPGELFF.

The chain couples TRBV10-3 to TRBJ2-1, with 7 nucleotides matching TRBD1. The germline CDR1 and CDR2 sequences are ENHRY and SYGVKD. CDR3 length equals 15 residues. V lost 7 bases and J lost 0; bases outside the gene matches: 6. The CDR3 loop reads CAINPTGSSYNEQFF. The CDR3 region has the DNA TGTGCCATCAACCCGACAGGGTCCTCCTACAATGAGCAGTTCTTC.

CDR3 sequence (DNA): TGTGCCAGCACTGCAGGGGGCAGCGATTGGGGCTACACCTTC. Encoded protein: CASTAGGSDWGYTF. The J gene is TRBJ1-2, the V gene TRBV9, with 8 bases identical to TRBD1. Looked up from germline, CDR1 is SGDLS and CDR2 is YYNGEE. This CDR3 spans 14 amino acids. With V trimmed by 6 bases and J by 8 bases, 12 bases remained unmatched.

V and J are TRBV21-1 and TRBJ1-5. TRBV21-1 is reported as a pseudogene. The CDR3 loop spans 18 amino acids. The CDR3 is CASSSSYRRRGRNQPQHF. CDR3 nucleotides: TGTGCCAGCAGCAGCTCCTATAGGAGGCGGGGACGCAATCAGCCCCAGCATTTT.

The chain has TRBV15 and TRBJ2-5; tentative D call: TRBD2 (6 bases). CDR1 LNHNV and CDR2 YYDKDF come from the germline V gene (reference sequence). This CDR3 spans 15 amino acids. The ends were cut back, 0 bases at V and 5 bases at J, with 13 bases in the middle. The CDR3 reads CATSRDRGTSETQYF. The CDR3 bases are TGTGCCACCAGCAGAGATCGGGGGACGTCGGAGACCCAGTACTTC.

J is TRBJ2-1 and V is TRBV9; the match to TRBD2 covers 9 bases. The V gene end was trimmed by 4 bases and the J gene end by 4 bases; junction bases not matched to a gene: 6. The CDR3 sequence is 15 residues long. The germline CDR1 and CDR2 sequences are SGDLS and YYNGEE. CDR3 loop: CASSPGLALYNEQFF. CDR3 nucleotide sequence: TGTGCCAGCAGCCCCGGACTAGCGTTATACAATGAGCAGTTCTTC.

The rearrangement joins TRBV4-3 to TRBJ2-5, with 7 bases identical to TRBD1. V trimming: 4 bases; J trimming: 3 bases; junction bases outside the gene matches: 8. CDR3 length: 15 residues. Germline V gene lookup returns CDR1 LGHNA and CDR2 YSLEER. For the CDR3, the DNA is TGCGCCAGCAGCCCTCGGACAGGAGCCAAAGAGACCCAGTACTTC. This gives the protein CASSPRTGAKETQYF.

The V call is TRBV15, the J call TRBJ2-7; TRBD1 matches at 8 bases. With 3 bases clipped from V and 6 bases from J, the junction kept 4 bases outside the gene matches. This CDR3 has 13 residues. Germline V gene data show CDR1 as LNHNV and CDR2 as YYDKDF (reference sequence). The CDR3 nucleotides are TGTGCCACCAGCAGGGACAGGGTGTCCGAGCAGTACTTC. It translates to CATSRDRVSEQYF. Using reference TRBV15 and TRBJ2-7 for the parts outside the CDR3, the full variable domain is DAMVIQNPRYQVTQFGKPVTLSCSQTLNHNVMYWYQQKSSQAPKLLFHYYDKDFNNEADTPDNFQSRRPNTSFCFLDIRSPGLGDTAMYLCATSRDRVSEQYFGPGTRLTVT.

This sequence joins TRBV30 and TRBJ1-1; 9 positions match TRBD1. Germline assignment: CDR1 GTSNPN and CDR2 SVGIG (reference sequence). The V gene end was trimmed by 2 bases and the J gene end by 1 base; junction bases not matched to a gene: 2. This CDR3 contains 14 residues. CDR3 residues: CAWSPGQGNTEAFF. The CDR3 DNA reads TGTGCCTGGAGTCCGGGACAGGGGAACACTGAAGCTTTCTTT. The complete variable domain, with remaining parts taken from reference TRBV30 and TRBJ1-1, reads SQTIHQWPATLVQPVGSPLSLECTVEGTSNPNLYWYRQAAGRGLQLLFYSVGIGQISSEVPQNLSASRPQDRQFILSSKKLLLSDSGFYLCAWSPGQGNTEAFFGQGTRLTVV.

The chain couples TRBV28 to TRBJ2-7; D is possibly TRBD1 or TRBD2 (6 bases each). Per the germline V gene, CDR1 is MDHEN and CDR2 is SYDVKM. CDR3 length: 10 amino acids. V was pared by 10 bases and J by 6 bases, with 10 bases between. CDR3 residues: CATQGLEQYF. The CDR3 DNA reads TGTGCCACACAGGGACTCGAGCAGTACTTC. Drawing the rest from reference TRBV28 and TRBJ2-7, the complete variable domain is DVKVTQSSRYLVKRTGEKVFLECVQDMDHENMFWYRQDPGLGLRLIYFSYDVKMKEKGDIPEGYSVSREKKERFSLILESASTNQTSMYLCATQGLEQYFGPGTRLTVT.

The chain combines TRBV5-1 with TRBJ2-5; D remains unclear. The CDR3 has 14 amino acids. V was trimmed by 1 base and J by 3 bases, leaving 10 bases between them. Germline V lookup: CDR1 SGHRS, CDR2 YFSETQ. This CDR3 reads CASSLTVRKETQYF. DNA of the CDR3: TGCGCCAGCAGCTTGACAGTCAGGAAAGAGACCCAGTACTTC.

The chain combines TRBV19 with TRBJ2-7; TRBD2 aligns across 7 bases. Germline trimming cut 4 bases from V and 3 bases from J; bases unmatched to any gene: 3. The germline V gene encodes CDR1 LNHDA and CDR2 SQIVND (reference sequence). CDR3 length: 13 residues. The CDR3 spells CASSTRDYYEQYF. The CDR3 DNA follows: TGTGCCAGTAGTACCCGGGACTACTACGAGCAGTACTTC.

The CDR3 is CASSLESSTDTQYF. In DNA form, the CDR3 reads TGTGCCAGCAGCTTAGAATCTAGCACAGATACGCAGTATTTT. V gene TRBV5-4 combines with J gene TRBJ2-3, with D hard to call. V lost 2 bases, J lost 0 bases, and 7 bases lay in between. CDR1 is SGHNT and CDR2 is YYREEE in the germline V gene (reference sequence). This CDR3 has 14 amino acids.